This T cell receptor beta chain was captured by sequencing in a study of vaccination and CD4 T cells after COVID-19. Study-wide context: From HCoV-229E, HCoV-OC43, HCoV-NL63 and SARS-CoV-2, overlapping spike peptides were used to stimulate the cells. Some control cultures received a CEFX pool, which served as the positive control. Others received an HIV-1 Nef pool or no peptide.

The Oncomine TCR Beta short-read assay generated sequence data from the DNA of cultured CD4+ T cells. The authors extracted genomic DNA from cultured CD4+ T cells. TCRdb processed the PCR reads anew with MiXCR; each CDR3 protein has one entry. Among approximately 21,000 distinct CDR3 sequences listed, roughly 29% were seen once. The CDR3 has 14 amino acids. V was clipped by 0 bases and J by 0 bases, with 4 bases between them. In germline, CDR1 is SGHKS, CDR2 YYEKEE (reference sequence). Study-wide results and limits: The study found that a median about 88% of reactive clones in convalescent patients appeared only post-vaccination.

Regarding treatment: roughly 10-day PBMC culture with coronavirus spike peptide pools or control peptides (ViraFEST assay). Points on this clonotype: Its antigen is as yet unknown.

The sample comprised cultured CD4+ T cells from blood. V is TRBV5-5 and J is TRBJ1-3; D is unclear. The clonotype was recovered from a human donor with COVID-19. DNA of the CDR3: TGTGCCAGCAGCTTGGCTGGCTCTGGAAACACCATATATTTT. Amino acids: CASSLAGSGNTIYF.